This T cell receptor (beta chain) was obtained from a study of T cell repertoires in cytomegalovirus infection. Overall study: Public TCR beta signature analysis indicated the presence of both CMV infection and matching HLA type.

TCRdb redid the calling of the reads with MiXCR, one entry per CDR3 protein. This table has 50,000 to 60,000 distinct CDR3 sequences, 15% to 20% appearing once. This CDR3 has 17 amino acids. CDR1 and CDR2 (germline): SQVTM, ANQGSEA. V was pared by 2 bases and J by 1 base, with 11 bases of the junction left unmatched. Whole-study results and caveats: Ex vivo responses were dominated by HLA-C-restricted CMV-specific TCR beta clonotypes.

This clonotype showed up just a few times. No antigen is known for it. The rearrangement links TRBV29-1 to TRBJ2-5; 9 nucleotides agree with TRBD1. Specimen: CD8+ T cells from cultured PBMCs, collected from culture after CMV antigen stimulation. This TCR derives from a human donor in good health (CMV status not recorded). Some clones in this sample may be carry-over from other donors' samples. DNA of the CDR3: TGCAGCGTTGAACCCCCCTCGCGGGACAGGGCCCAAGAGACCCAGTACTTC. It yields the protein CSVEPPSRDRAQETQYF. Full variable domain (remainder filled in from reference TRBV29-1 and TRBJ2-5): SAVISQKPSRDICQRGTSLTIQCQVDSQVTMMFWYRQQPGQSLTLIATANQGSEATYESGFVIDKFPISRPNLTFSTLTVSNMSPEDSSIYLCSVEPPSRDRAQETQYFGPGTRLLVL.